This TCR beta chain was captured in a study of molecular identifiers for immune sequencing clone quantification. At least ten counts were recorded for this clonotype. The antigen is not known. Germline V CDR1 and CDR2: MGHRA, YSYEKL. After removal of 0 bases from V and 2 bases from J, the junction contained 1 base not matched to a gene. This CDR3 is built from 15 residues. Study-level findings and limits: Under 1% of molecules in naive cells, but over 99% of effector molecules, belonged to clones above 20 RNA copies.

Researchers sorted naive CD8 T cells as cells that were CD8+CD4-CCR7+CD45RA+. Bulk TCR library preparation followed previously described methods with listed TCR primers. MiXCR, run by TCRdb on the PCR reads, gives a single entry per CDR3 protein. There are more than 450,000 distinct CDR3 sequences in the sample; about a fifth occur only once, and 0.7% to 1% lies in the top ten. Sequenced input: naive CD8+ T cells from blood, with Jurkat cell RNA spiked in. Subset of the sample: FACS-sorted CD8+CD4-CCR7+CD45RA+ naive T cells. V and J are TRBV4-1 and TRBJ1-5; TRBD1 agrees at 7 bases. This receptor was obtained from a human donor in good health. Some libraries in this study had Jurkat cell RNA spiked in. This chain's CDR3 is CASSQDGTGNQPQHF. The CDR3 DNA is TGCGCCAGCAGCCAAGACGGGACAGGCAATCAGCCCCAGCATTTT.